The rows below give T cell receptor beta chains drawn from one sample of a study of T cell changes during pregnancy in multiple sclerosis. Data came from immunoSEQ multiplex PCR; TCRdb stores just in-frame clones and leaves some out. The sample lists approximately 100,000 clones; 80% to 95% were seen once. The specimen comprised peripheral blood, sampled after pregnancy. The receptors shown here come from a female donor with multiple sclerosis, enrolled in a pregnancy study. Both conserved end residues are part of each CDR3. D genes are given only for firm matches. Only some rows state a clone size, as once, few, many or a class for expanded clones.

CDR3nt: TGTGCCTGGAGTGTAACGCCCGTACAGGGCCCCTCTAACTATGGCTACACCTTC; CDR3aa: CAWSVTPVQGPSNYGYTF; j_gene: TRBJ1-2; abundance: NA; d_gene: NA; v_gene: TRBV30
CDR3nt: TGTGCCAGCAGCTTAGAGACCGGAGGGGCAGAGACCCAGTACTTC; CDR3aa: CASSLETGGAETQYF; j_gene: TRBJ2-5; abundance: NA; d_gene: NA; v_gene: TRBV7-9
CDR3nt: TGCGCCAGCCGCCATAGGAGTCAGTTGGACAATGAGCAGTTCTTC; CDR3aa: CASRHRSQLDNEQFF; j_gene: TRBJ2-1; abundance: NA; d_gene: NA; v_gene: TRBV5-1
CDR3nt: TGTGCCAGCAGAGGGACAGGGAAGAGCGAAAAACTGTTTTTT; CDR3aa: CASRGTGKSEKLFF; j_gene: TRBJ1-4; abundance: NA; d_gene: TRBD1; v_gene: TRBV7-8
CDR3nt: TGTGCCGTCGGACAGCACACTGAAGCTTTCTTT; CDR3aa: CAVGQHTEAFF; j_gene: TRBJ1-1; abundance: NA; d_gene: NA; v_gene: TRBV10-3
CDR3nt: TGTGCCAGCAGCTTAGTGGGGGGGGTGAATGAGCAGTTCTTC; CDR3aa: CASSLVGGVNEQFF; j_gene: TRBJ2-1; abundance: NA; d_gene: TRBD2; v_gene: TRBV7-3
CDR3nt: TGTGCCAGCAGCTTAGGTAGCGGGGGGTGGAATGAGCAGTTCTTC; CDR3aa: CASSLGSGGWNEQFF; j_gene: TRBJ2-1; abundance: NA; d_gene: TRBD2; v_gene: TRBV11-2
CDR3nt: TGTGCCAGCCATTCGGCCGGGGAGACCCAGTACTTC; CDR3aa: CASHSAGETQYF; j_gene: TRBJ2-5; abundance: NA; d_gene: NA; v_gene: TRBV18
CDR3nt: TGTGCCAGCAGGGACAGGGGAAGCCACGAGCAGTACTTC; CDR3aa: CASRDRGSHEQYF; j_gene: TRBJ2-7; abundance: NA; d_gene: TRBD1; v_gene: TRBV6-6
CDR3nt: TGTGCCAGCAGCTGGGACTACCAGACAGATACGCAGTATTTT; CDR3aa: CASSWDYQTDTQYF; j_gene: TRBJ2-3; abundance: NA; d_gene: TRBD2; v_gene: TRBV11-1
CDR3nt: TGTGCCAGCAGCCAGGGGTCTAGTCGTCCCTACGAGCAGTACTTC; CDR3aa: CASSQGSSRPYEQYF; j_gene: TRBJ2-7; abundance: NA; d_gene: NA; v_gene: TRBV7-3
CDR3nt: TGTGCTAGTGGTGGAAGCGGGGGGGCCTCCTACAATGAGCAGTTCTTC; CDR3aa: CASGGSGGASYNEQFF; j_gene: TRBJ2-1; abundance: once; d_gene: TRBD2; v_gene: TRBV12-5
CDR3nt: TGTGCCAGCAGCCCTCCAGGGAGTGGAGGGAATCAGCCCCAGCATTTT; CDR3aa: CASSPPGSGGNQPQHF; j_gene: TRBJ1-5; abundance: NA; d_gene: NA; v_gene: TRBV6-6
CDR3nt: TGTGCCAGCAGTTTCTCGCCTAGCTCCTACAATGAGCAGTTCTTC; CDR3aa: CASSFSPSSYNEQFF; j_gene: TRBJ2-1; abundance: NA; d_gene: NA; v_gene: TRBV27
CDR3nt: TGTGCCAGCAGACCCCTAGTCCCCGAGGACAGTGGCGATTCACCCCTCCACTTT; CDR3aa: CASRPLVPEDSGDSPLHF; j_gene: TRBJ1-6; abundance: NA; d_gene: NA; v_gene: TRBV27
CDR3nt: TGTGCCAGCAGCTTTAAACCGGGACTAGCAGCCTACGAGCAGTACTTC; CDR3aa: CASSFKPGLAAYEQYF; j_gene: TRBJ2-7; abundance: NA; d_gene: TRBD2; v_gene: TRBV7-8
CDR3nt: TGTGCCAGCAGAATGGGGGGGACAGGGGGCAGTGGCTACACCTTC; CDR3aa: CASRMGGTGGSGYTF; j_gene: TRBJ1-2; abundance: NA; d_gene: TRBD1; v_gene: TRBV27
CDR3nt: TGTGCCAGTAGACTTACCGGGGGTTTGTTTTCACCCCTCCACTTT; CDR3aa: CASRLTGGLFSPLHF; j_gene: TRBJ1-6; abundance: NA; d_gene: NA; v_gene: TRBV19
CDR3nt: TGTGCCAGCAGCTTCCAATCCTACGGGGATGAGACCCAGTACTTC; CDR3aa: CASSFQSYGDETQYF; j_gene: TRBJ2-5; abundance: NA; d_gene: NA; v_gene: TRBV9
CDR3nt: TGTGCCAGCAGCTCCCAGCGCCTTCGACAGGGTGACTATGGCTACACCTTC; CDR3aa: CASSSQRLRQGDYGYTF; j_gene: TRBJ1-2; abundance: NA; d_gene: TRBD1; v_gene: TRBV7-3
CDR3nt: TGTGCCAGCAGCCACAAGAACTATGGCTACACCTTC; CDR3aa: CASSHKNYGYTF; j_gene: TRBJ1-2; abundance: NA; d_gene: NA; v_gene: TRBV6-6
CDR3nt: TGTGCCAGCAGTTACGGGGGAGCGGGGGAACGCTACGAGCAGTACTTC; CDR3aa: CASSYGGAGERYEQYF; j_gene: TRBJ2-7; abundance: NA; d_gene: TRBD2; v_gene: TRBV6-6
CDR3nt: TGCGCCAGCAGCCAGACAGAATCCTCTGGAAACACCATATATTTT; CDR3aa: CASSQTESSGNTIYF; j_gene: TRBJ1-3; abundance: once; d_gene: NA; v_gene: TRBV4-1
CDR3nt: TGTGCCAGCAGTCGTTCAAAGACAGGGGCCGTATCCGAGCAGTACTTC; CDR3aa: CASSRSKTGAVSEQYF; j_gene: TRBJ2-7; abundance: NA; d_gene: TRBD1; v_gene: TRBV27
CDR3nt: TGTGCCAGCAGCATTACCTACGAGCAGTACTTC; CDR3aa: CASSITYEQYF; j_gene: TRBJ2-7; abundance: NA; d_gene: NA; v_gene: TRBV7-9
CDR3nt: TGCGCCAGCAGCTCGGGGAAAGATAATTCACCCCTCCACTTT; CDR3aa: CASSSGKDNSPLHF; j_gene: TRBJ1-6; abundance: NA; d_gene: NA; v_gene: TRBV5-1
CDR3nt: TGTGCCAGCAGCGTAGGGGCAGGGCCTTTTACCGGTGTGGGCTACACCTTC; CDR3aa: CASSVGAGPFTGVGYTF; j_gene: TRBJ1-2; abundance: NA; d_gene: NA; v_gene: TRBV9
CDR3nt: TGTGCCAGCAGCCCCGTAGGGTTTAGCGGGGATAACACCGGGGAGCTGTTTTTT; CDR3aa: CASSPVGFSGDNTGELFF; j_gene: TRBJ2-2; abundance: NA; d_gene: TRBD2; v_gene: TRBV5-4
CDR3nt: TGTGCCAGCAGCTTTGGACAGAACACTGAAGCTTTCTTT; CDR3aa: CASSFGQNTEAFF; j_gene: TRBJ1-1; abundance: NA; d_gene: NA; v_gene: TRBV11-2
CDR3nt: TGTGCCAGCAGTTTATCAAGGGGTCGGAATGAGCAGTTCTTC; CDR3aa: CASSLSRGRNEQFF; j_gene: TRBJ2-1; abundance: NA; d_gene: NA; v_gene: TRBV27
CDR3nt: TGCGCCAGCAGTCGGGGGGAACAAGAGACCCAGTACTTC; CDR3aa: CASSRGEQETQYF; j_gene: TRBJ2-5; abundance: NA; d_gene: TRBD2; v_gene: TRBV5-1
CDR3nt: TGTGCCAGCAGCCAGGGGGATGAAAAACTGTTTTTT; CDR3aa: CASSQGDEKLFF; j_gene: TRBJ1-4; abundance: NA; d_gene: TRBD1; v_gene: TRBV13
CDR3nt: TGTGCCAGCAGTTTGAGCTATGGCTACACCTTC; CDR3aa: CASSLSYGYTF; j_gene: TRBJ1-2; abundance: NA; d_gene: NA; v_gene: TRBV28
CDR3nt: TGTGCCAGCAGGATAGGACTACCTAACGAGCAGTACTTC; CDR3aa: CASRIGLPNEQYF; j_gene: TRBJ2-7; abundance: once; d_gene: NA; v_gene: TRBV6-1
CDR3nt: TGTGCCAGCAGTTATGGGGTAGCGGGCTCTGGAAACACCATATATTTT; CDR3aa: CASSYGVAGSGNTIYF; j_gene: TRBJ1-3; abundance: NA; d_gene: NA; v_gene: TRBV6-5
CDR3nt: TGTGCCAGCTCTCCCGGGACAGGGTTTTCCAATGAGCAGTTCTTC; CDR3aa: CASSPGTGFSNEQFF; j_gene: TRBJ2-1; abundance: NA; d_gene: TRBD1; v_gene: TRBV18
CDR3nt: TGCAGCGTCGGGGAAAGCGGCAATCAGCCCCAGCATTTT; CDR3aa: CSVGESGNQPQHF; j_gene: TRBJ1-5; abundance: few; d_gene: NA; v_gene: TRBV29-1